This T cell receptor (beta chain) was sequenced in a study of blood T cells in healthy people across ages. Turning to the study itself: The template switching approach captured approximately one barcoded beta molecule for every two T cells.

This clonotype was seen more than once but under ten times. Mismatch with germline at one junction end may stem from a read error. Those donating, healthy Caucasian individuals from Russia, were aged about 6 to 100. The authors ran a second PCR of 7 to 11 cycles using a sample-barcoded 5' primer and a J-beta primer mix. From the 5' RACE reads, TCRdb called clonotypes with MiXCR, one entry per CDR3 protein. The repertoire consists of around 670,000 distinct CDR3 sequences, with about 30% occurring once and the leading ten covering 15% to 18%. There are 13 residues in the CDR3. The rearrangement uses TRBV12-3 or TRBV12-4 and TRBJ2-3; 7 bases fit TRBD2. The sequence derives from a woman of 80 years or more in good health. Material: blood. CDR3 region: CASRLASTDAQYF. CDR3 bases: TGTGCCAGCAGACTAGCGAGCACAGATGCGCAGTATTTT.